This T cell receptor beta chain was sequenced in a study of CD8 T cells in Susac syndrome. Whole-study results and caveats: As acknowledged by the study, its TCR sequencing and HLA analysis included a relatively small number of individuals.

Random-hexamer reverse transcription was applied to roughly 0.45 to 1 ug RNA. MiXCR, run by TCRdb on the immunoSEQ multiplex PCR reads, gives a single entry per CDR3 protein. The sample lists fewer than 200,000 distinct CDR3 sequences, about 95% occurring once. This clonotype is a singleton in its sample. The antigen is undetermined. The V gene lost 6 bases and the J gene lost 6 bases, with 18 bases spanning the gap. The CDR3 contains 14 residues. Healthy donors constituted the control group, matched for age and sex. CD8+ and CD4+ T cells were negatively isolated; TEMRA cells were FACS-enriched. What was sequenced was CD4+ T cells from PBMCs. The source of this sequence is a human donor in good health. The rearrangement joins TRBV12-3 or TRBV12-4 to TRBJ2-7; possible D gene TRBD1, 7 bases. The CDR3 DNA reads TGTGCCAGCAGGGGCCTAGGAGGGGGCCCCGAGCAGTACTTC. Protein: CASRGLGGGPEQYF.